These 21 T cell receptor beta chains share one sample of origin, sequenced in a study of regulatory T cells in long-lasting Graves disease (dated by TCRdb to about 2021). This sample's time point label indicates: newly diagnosed GD, antithyroid drugs for less than 3 months. For both TCR sequencing and RNA sequencing, RNA was extracted from PBMCs in TRIzol. Receptor libraries were prepared by multiplex PCR. The reads were generated on an Illumina HiSeq 4000. TCR beta libraries were built with iRepertoire HTBI primers and Arm-PCR amplification of CDR3 regions. The public sequencing data were trimmed at Q25 with fastp and processed into clonotypes with MiXCR by TCRdb, which kept only in-frame beta chains. Each entry is one CDR3 protein sequence, shown with its most common DNA and genes. Recorded for this sample are 530,000 or so distinct CDR3 sequences; about 13% of them occurred a single time. The ten largest clones add up to more than 8.5% of the sample.

The sample was also reused in another study, on T cells in Graves' hyperthyroidism and ophthalmopathy.

Sequencing was performed on peripheral blood mononuclear cells (PBMCs), taken at new diagnosis, from a patient treated with antithyroid drugs. Every receptor here comes from a man aged 25 to 45 with Graves disease. Donor details come from another sample of the same person, matched by shared clones.

The table lists this clonotype with a few counts. The V gene is TRBV5-1, the J gene TRBJ2-7, with 7 bases aligning to TRBD1. With 0 bases clipped from V and 0 bases from J, the junction kept 12 bases outside the gene matches. The length of the CDR3 is 18 residues. Germline lookup yields CDR1 SGHRS and CDR2 YFSETQ. The CDR3 region has the DNA TGCGCCAGCAGCTTGGGGCTATTGGGGACAGCTCACTCCTACGAGCAGTACTTC. This codes for CASSLGLLGTAHSYEQYF.

At least ten counts were recorded for this clonotype. The V gene is TRBV10-2, the J gene TRBJ1-1; 9 bases fit TRBD1. The CDR3 length is 15 residues. In germline, CDR1 is WSHSY, CDR2 SAAADI. The V gene end was trimmed by 6 bases and the J gene end by 3 bases; junction bases not matched to a gene: 8. The CDR3 loop reads CASRQGANLDTEAFF. The CDR3 DNA is TGCGCCAGCAGACAGGGGGCGAATTTGGACACTGAAGCTTTCTTT.

This clonotype was seen ten or more times. V usage is TRBV20-1 and J usage is TRBJ2-1, with 10 nucleotides matching TRBD2. The CDR3 has 14 residues. The junction had 0 bases not matched to a gene; V was cut back by 1 base and J by 3 bases. CDR1 and CDR2 (germline): DFQATT, SNEGSKA (reference sequence). The CDR3 loop is CSARGTSGYNEQFF. For the CDR3, the DNA is TGCAGTGCTAGAGGGACTAGCGGCTACAATGAGCAGTTCTTC.

This clonotype was picked up many times. The rearrangement joins TRBV29-1 to TRBJ1-5; 7 bases agree with TRBD1. V shed 5 bases and J 4 bases; nucleotides not matched to a gene: 5. This CDR3 has 13 residues. CDR1 SQVTM and CDR2 ANQGSEA come from the germline V gene. The CDR3 reads CSVRTGLNQPQHF. The CDR3 DNA is TGCAGCGTTAGGACAGGTCTTAATCAGCCCCAGCATTTT.

This clonotype was counted only a few times. The chain employs TRBV3-1 and TRBJ2-7; D gene uncertain. V dropped 2 bases and J dropped 4 bases, with 12 bases sitting between them. The CDR3 is 14 amino acids. Per germline, CDR1 LGHDT and CDR2 YNNKEL (reference sequence). This chain's CDR3 is CASSQYYPSYEQYF. The CDR3 DNA reads as TGTGCCAGCAGCCAATACTACCCCTCATACGAGCAGTACTTC.

This clonotype was recorded a few times. The rearrangement uses TRBV7-6 and TRBJ2-2; 9 nucleotides align to TRBD2. Trimming at V came to 8 bases and at J to 0 bases, leaving 10 bases not matched to a gene. Germline V CDR1 and CDR2: SGHVS, FNYEAQ. The CDR3 extends over 17 amino acids. The CDR3 protein is CASGLGLAGANTGELFF. CDR3 sequence (DNA): TGTGCCAGCGGCCTCGGGTTAGCGGGGGCGAACACCGGGGAGCTGTTTTTT.

This clonotype was seen only a few times. The J gene is TRBJ1-1, the V gene TRBV11-1; D ambiguous. V lost 3 bases to trimming and J lost 10 bases, with 12 bases between them. From germline, CDR1 is SGHAT and CDR2 FQDESV (reference sequence). The CDR3 spans 12 residues. CDR3 in DNA: TGTGCCAGCAGCTTGGGCAATCCCCCAGCTTTCTTT. Translating gives CASSLGNPPAFF.

In its sample, this clonotype was seen a few times. The rearrangement joins TRBV18 to TRBJ2-7; D tentatively reads TRBD1 or TRBD2 (5 bases each). CDR1 is KGHSH, CDR2 LQKENI, per germline. The V and J ends lost 6 bases and 2 bases respectively, with 11 bases between them. The CDR3 length is 13 residues. The chain's CDR3 is CASSSPGPYEQYF. Here the CDR3 DNA reads TGTGCCAGCTCCTCACCGGGACCCTACGAGCAGTACTTC.

This clonotype was found many times. In nucleotides, the CDR3 is TGCAGTGCCCTCCCGGACACGCAAGAGACCCAGTACTTC. Translating gives CSALPDTQETQYF. V and J are TRBV20-1 and TRBJ2-5; D is possibly TRBD1 (5 bases). The CDR3 totals 13 residues. Between the trimmed V and J ends, which lost 6 bases and 2 bases, there was a span of 13 bases. Germline values: CDR1 DFQATT, CDR2 SNEGSKA (reference sequence).

In regard to this clonotype: This could be a read error, since a much larger clone is one nucleotide away. The CDR3 sequence: CASSQGVDDTYEQYF. The CDR3 coding sequence is TGTGCCAGCAGCCAAGGGGTGGACGACACCTACGAGCAGTACTTC. The genes are TRBV14 and TRBJ2-7; no clear D. This CDR3 is 15 amino acids long. Trimming removed 1 base at V and 2 bases at J, with 12 bases between. CDR1 and CDR2 (germline): SGHDN, FVKESK.

This clonotype was seen at least ten times. The chain uses TRBV29-1 and TRBJ1-5; 7 bases map to TRBD1. Looked up from germline, CDR1 is SQVTM and CDR2 is ANQGSEA. There are 14 residues in the CDR3. V lost 4 bases to trimming and J lost 2 bases; unmatched junction nucleotides: 5. CDR3 DNA: TGCAGCGTTGCACAGGGGACGGGCAATCAGCCCCAGCATTTT. Its protein is CSVAQGTGNQPQHF.

This chain joins TRBV7-8 and TRBJ2-7; 9 nucleotides line up with TRBD1. Per the germline V gene, CDR1 is SGHVS and CDR2 is FQNEAQ. CDR3 length: 14 amino acids. Unmatched junction bases numbered 7, after V lost 4 bases and J lost 6 bases. CDR3 nucleotides: TGTGCCAGCAGCTCCTACAGGGGACAGGGCGAGCAGTACTTC. Encoded protein: CASSSYRGQGEQYF.

This clonotype was seen at least ten times. The genes are TRBV25-1 and TRBJ1-1; no reliable D call. V was shortened by 2 bases and J by 5 bases, with 6 bases between the two germline ends. This CDR3 is 12 amino acids long. CDR1 MGHDK and CDR2 SYGVNS come from the germline V gene. CDR3 coding DNA: TGTGCCAGCAGTGAAGGGTATACTGAAGCTTTCTTT. Translating gives CASSEGYTEAFF. Based on the CDR3 plus reference TRBV25-1 and TRBJ1-1, the full variable domain is EADIYQTPRYLVIGTGKKITLECSQTMGHDKMYWYQQDPGMELHLIHYSYGVNSTEKGDLSSESTVSRIRTEHFPLTLESARPSHTSQYLCASSEGYTEAFFGQGTRLTVV.

This clonotype was recorded at least ten times. This sequence joins TRBV9 and TRBJ2-5, with 7 positions matching TRBD1. V lost 0 bases to trimming and J lost 2 bases; unmatched junction nucleotides: 4. The CDR3 contains 15 residues. Per the germline V gene, CDR1 is SGDLS and CDR2 is YYNGEE. CDR3 bases: TGTGCCAGCAGCGTAGCAGGGGGACAGCAAGAGACCCAGTACTTC. It encodes CASSVAGGQQETQYF.

This clonotype showed up many times. The chain employs TRBV6-1 and TRBJ2-7, with D uncertain. The CDR3 consists of 12 residues. Trimming pared 4 bases from V and 7 bases from J, leaving 11 bases between. Germline-derived CDR1 and CDR2 are MNHNS and SASEGT. The CDR3 DNA is TGTGCCAGCAGTGTAGTGCACCCGGAGCAGTACTTC. Translation gives CASSVVHPEQYF.

On this clonotype itself: This may be a read error: a much more frequent sequence differs by one nucleotide. The V gene is TRBV9, the J gene TRBJ1-2; TRBD1 aligns across 7 bases. The trim removed 3 bases at V and 0 bases at J, leaving 8 bases unmatched. Per the germline V gene, CDR1 is SGDLS and CDR2 is YYNGEE. This CDR3 spans 16 amino acids. The CDR3 protein is CASSALGTETNYGYTF. CDR3 nucleotide sequence: TGTGCCAGCAGCGCCCTGGGGACAGAGACTAACTATGGCTACACCTTC.

Remarks on this clonotype: A much larger clone sits a single nucleotide away, making a read error possible. The chain is built from TRBV12-3 or TRBV12-4 and TRBJ2-3, with no clear D. The CDR3 totals 15 residues. The CDR3 here is CSSSLEYPNTDTQYF. CDR3 bases: TGTTCCAGCAGTTTAGAATACCCCAACACAGATACGCAGTATTTT.

Remarks on this clonotype: One end of the junction fails to match germline, which may point to a read error. The chain joins TRBV7-7 to TRBJ2-2; D perhaps matches TRBD2 (6 bases). The CDR3 totals 17 residues. Looked up from germline, CDR1 is SSHAT and CDR2 is FNYEAQ (reference sequence). The CDR3 region has the DNA TGTGCCGGCAGCCCGTCTGAGGGTGGCGGGAACACCGGGGAGCTATTTTTT. This codes for CAGSPSEGGGNTGELFF. The full variable domain, rest sourced from reference TRBV7-7 and TRBJ2-2, is GAGVSQSPRYKVTKRGQDVTLRCDPISSHATLYWYQQALGQGPEFLTYFNYEAQPDKSGLPSDRFSAERPEGSISTLTIQRTEQRDSAMYRCAGSPSEGGGNTGELFFGEGSRLTVL.

This chain joins TRBV3-1 and TRBJ2-2, with TRBD2 identical over 8 bases. There are 14 residues in the CDR3. Trimming cost V 5 bases and J 9 bases; bases outside gene matches: 8. CDR1 is LGHDT, CDR2 YNNKEL, per germline (reference sequence). The CDR3 protein is CASSSTTSERELFF. DNA of the CDR3: TGTGCCAGCAGCTCGACGACTAGCGAGCGGGAGCTGTTTTTT.

Ten or more counts support this clonotype. The chain joins TRBV20-1 to TRBJ2-5; possibly TRBD1 or TRBD2 for D (5 bases each). The CDR3 loop spans 14 amino acids. Germline values: CDR1 DFQATT, CDR2 SNEGSKA (reference sequence). The V end was cut by 3 bases, the J end by 0 bases, with 11 bases between. The CDR3 loop reads CSARQGGYQETQYF. The CDR3 nucleotides read TGCAGTGCTAGGCAGGGCGGGTACCAAGAGACCCAGTACTTC.

This sequence joins TRBV20-1 and TRBJ1-2; no clear D. This CDR3 spans 13 amino acids. The germline V gene has CDR1 DFQATT and CDR2 SNEGSKA (reference sequence). The ends were cut back, 4 bases at V and 6 bases at J, with 15 bases in the middle. CDR3 nucleotide sequence: TGCAGTGCTACCAGTAGGAACCTCCATGGCTACACCTTC. Its translation: CSATSRNLHGYTF.